These 25 T cell receptor beta chains originate from one sample sequenced in a study of STAT5B mutations in CD4+ large granular lymphocyte leukemia. Assay used: immunoSEQ multiplex PCR; TCRdb lists only in-frame clones, some missing. This table holds about 4,900 clones, around 88% found once. The sample taken for sequencing was PBMCs. The receptors were sampled from a middle-aged man with CD4+ T-cell large granular lymphocyte leukemia.

The chain is built from TRBV28 and TRBJ2-2; tentatively, D is TRBD1 or TRBD2 (5 bases each). Trimming shortened V by 5 bases and J by 4 bases, and 11 bases separated the two germline ends. CDR1 and CDR2 from the germline V gene are MDHEN and SYDVKM. The CDR3 covers 14 residues. The CDR3 nucleotides are TGTGCCAGCAGTAGAGTGGGGGTCACCGGGGAGCTGTTTTTT. This translates into CASSRVGVTGELFF.

The V gene is TRBV5-6, the J gene TRBJ2-3, with 11 positions matching TRBD2. CDR3 length: 15 amino acids. V lost 6 bases, J lost 0 bases, and 3 bases stayed unmatched. Per germline, CDR1 SGHDT and CDR2 YYEEEE. CDR3 amino acids: CASTRTSGSTDTQYF. The DNA for the CDR3 is TGTGCCAGCACCCGGACTAGCGGGAGCACAGATACGCAGTATTTT.

The chain couples TRBV11-3 to TRBJ2-5, with TRBD2 identical over 9 bases. The DNA matches TRBJ2-7 better at its end, which makes the J call doubtful. Germline CDR1 and CDR2: SGHNT and YENEEA. The CDR3 runs 16 residues. This CDR3 reads CASSLRLAVDSYEQYF. CDR3 in DNA: TGTGCCAGCAGCCTTCGACTAGCGGTAGACTCCTACGAGCAGTACTTC.

V usage is TRBV13 and J usage is TRBJ1-3; possibly TRBD1 for D (6 bases). The germline gives CDR1 PRHDT, CDR2 FYEKMQ (reference sequence). Deletions cut 5 bases from V and 0 bases from J, with 14 bases between. The CDR3 runs 16 residues. The CDR3 here is CASSARRGASGNTIYF. CDR3 in DNA: TGTGCCAGCAGCGCCCGACGGGGGGCCTCTGGAAACACCATATATTTT.

The V call is TRBV27, the J call TRBJ2-3; TRBD1 is a possible D gene (5 bases). The CDR3 is 14 residues long. Germline CDR1 and CDR2: MNHEY and SMNVEV (reference sequence). The V end lost 4 bases, the J end lost 2 bases, and 10 bases lay between the germline ends. DNA of the CDR3: TGTGCCAGCAGTTGGCAGGGATTCACAGATACGCAGTATTTT. Translated, it gives CASSWQGFTDTQYF.

The chain joins TRBV7-9 to TRBJ2-7; D might be TRBD1 (6 bases). Germline values: CDR1 SEHNR, CDR2 FQNEAQ (reference sequence). This CDR3 has 14 residues. Trimming left V 2 bases short and J 5 bases short, with 13 bases between. The CDR3 protein is CASSLNAGDNEQYF. In DNA form, the CDR3 reads TGTGCCAGCAGCTTAAACGCCGGGGACAACGAGCAGTACTTC.

This rearrangement joins TRBV11-3 to TRBJ2-5; 11 positions agree with TRBD2. Trimming took 8 bases from V and 1 from J; bases not matched to a gene: 6. CDR3 length: 15 residues. Germline V CDR1 and CDR2: SGHNT, YENEEA. The CDR3 here is CASGSGLAAQETQYF. In DNA, the CDR3 is TGTGCCAGCGGGTCGGGACTAGCGGCCCAAGAGACCCAGTACTTC. The full variable domain, its missing parts supplied by reference TRBV11-3 and TRBJ2-5, is EAGVVQSPRYKIIEKKQPVAFWCNPISGHNTLYWYLQNLGQGPELLIRYENEEAVDDSQLPKDRFSAERLKGVDSTLKIQPAELGDSAVYLCASGSGLAAQETQYFGPGTRLLVL.

This clone was recorded once. The genes are TRBV7-6 and TRBJ2-5; no firm D call. Between the trimmed V and J ends, which lost 6 bases and 2 bases, there was a span of 10 bases. This CDR3 spans 13 amino acids. Germline CDR1 and CDR2: SGHVS and FNYEAQ. CDR3 sequence (DNA): TGTGCCAGCAGTTCCTACGAACAAGAGACCCAGTACTTC. Translating gives CASSSYEQETQYF.

This sequence joins TRBV7-8 and TRBJ2-7, with D tentatively TRBD2 (5 bases). The CDR3 is 15 amino acids. The germline V gene has CDR1 SGHVS and CDR2 FQNEAQ. V was shortened by 5 bases and J by 2 bases, with 16 bases between the two germline ends. As DNA, the CDR3 is TGTGCCAGCAGCCCTTGGGGAGCGGTCGCCTACGAGCAGTACTTC. As protein: CASSPWGAVAYEQYF. Supplemented by reference TRBV7-8 and TRBJ2-7, the full variable domain reads GAGVSQSPRYKVAKRGQDVALRCDPISGHVSLFWYQQALGQGPEFLTYFQNEAQLDKSGLPSDRFFAERPEGSVSTLKIQRTQQEDSAVYLCASSPWGAVAYEQYFGPGTRLTVT.

This chain joins TRBV5-5 and TRBJ2-1, with 8 bases identical to TRBD1. Germline CDR1 and CDR2: SGHKS and YYEKEE (reference sequence). CDR3 size: 14 residues. V was pared by 2 bases and J by 7 bases, with 5 bases of the junction left unmatched. CDR3 region: CASSFRDRTNEQFF. The CDR3 bases are TGTGCCAGCAGCTTCCGGGACAGGACGAATGAGCAGTTCTTC.

This chain joins TRBV19 and TRBJ1-2; D not resolved. Germline-derived CDR1 and CDR2 are LNHDA and SQIVND (reference sequence). V was cut by 6 bases and J by 8 bases, with 10 bases left in between. The CDR3 totals 11 residues. For the CDR3, the DNA is TGTGCCAGTAGCATCGACTTGGGCTACACCTTC. Encoded protein: CASSIDLGYTF.

The genes are TRBV27 and TRBJ2-5, with D perhaps TRBD1 (5 bases). The germline V and J ends were trimmed by 4 bases and 4 bases, with 10 bases remaining between them. This CDR3 region has 13 residues. Germline V gene data show CDR1 as MNHEY and CDR2 as SMNVEV (reference sequence). CDR3 protein: CASSYRGRETQYF. The CDR3 bases are TGTGCCAGCAGTTATAGGGGTAGAGAGACCCAGTACTTC.

The chain employs TRBV12-1 and TRBJ2-2; the DNA was not compared with TRBD1, the D call given in the table. TRBV12-1 is a listed pseudogene. This CDR3 is built from 17 residues. The CDR3, as DNA: TGTGCCAGCAGCAACTTTCCACAGGGGGGATTCACCGGGGAGCTGTTTTTT. Its translation: CASSNFPQGGFTGELFF.

Written as DNA, the CDR3 is TGTGCCAGCACCCAATGGGGGGGGGACTCCTACGAGCAGTACTTC. It codes for CASTQWGGDSYEQYF. The chain couples TRBV25-1 to TRBJ2-7; 7 bases align to TRBD2. Germline V CDR1 and CDR2: MGHDK, SYGVNS. This CDR3 contains 15 residues. V lost 7 bases, J lost 0 bases, and 9 bases stayed unmatched.

The J gene is TRBJ2-3, the V gene TRBV5-4; TRBD1 aligns across 7 bases. The CDR3 loop spans 15 amino acids. The germline V gene encodes CDR1 SGHNT and CDR2 YYREEE (reference sequence). V gave up 2 bases and J gave up 2 bases; unmatched junction bases: 5. This CDR3 reads CASSLGGQFTDTQYF. DNA of the CDR3: TGTGCCAGCAGCTTAGGGGGCCAATTCACAGATACGCAGTATTTT.

The genes are TRBV11-1 and TRBJ2-1; D is ambiguous. Trimming took 2 bases from V and 6 from J, leaving 14 bases between them. This CDR3 contains 15 residues. Looked up from germline, CDR1 is SGHAT and CDR2 is FQDESV (reference sequence). DNA of the CDR3: TGTGCCAGCAGCTTAAGGCCAGTTGCGAGCAATGAGCAGTTCTTC. It is translated as CASSLRPVASNEQFF.

V and J are TRBV5-5 and TRBJ1-5; D may be TRBD1 (5 bases). The germline V gene encodes CDR1 SGHKS and CDR2 YYEKEE (reference sequence). This CDR3 contains 14 residues. Trimming took off 0 bases at V and 3 bases at J, with 7 bases between the two ends. The CDR3 protein is CASSLAGFNQPQHF. As DNA, the CDR3 is TGTGCCAGCAGCTTGGCAGGGTTCAATCAGCCCCAGCATTTT. The whole variable domain, remainder taken from reference TRBV5-5 and TRBJ1-5, is DAGVTQSPTHLIKTRGQQVTLRCSPISGHKSVSWYQQVLGQGPQFIFQYYEKEERGRGNFPDRFSARQFPNYSSELNVNALLLGDSALYLCASSLAGFNQPQHFGDGTRLSIL.

With regard to this clone: The same CDR3 is also encoded by other DNA sequences in this sample. The rearrangement joins TRBV28 to TRBJ1-1; perhaps TRBD1 as D (6 bases). V lost 0 bases and J lost 2, with 7 bases in between. The CDR3 is 14 residues long. From germline, CDR1 is MDHEN and CDR2 SYDVKM. CDR3 in DNA: TGTGCCAGCAGTTTATGGGACAGAAACACTGAAGCTTTCTTT. Translating gives CASSLWDRNTEAFF.

This chain joins TRBV5-1 and TRBJ2-1; D gene ambiguous. Germline V gene sequence: CDR1 SGHRS, CDR2 YFSETQ. The CDR3 spans 15 residues. V was clipped by 0 bases and J by 1 base, with 8 bases between them. CDR3 in DNA: TGCGCCAGCAGCTTGGATGTGACATCCTACAATGAGCAGTTCTTC. Protein: CASSLDVTSYNEQFF.

The genes are TRBV30 and TRBJ1-2; 7 bases agree with TRBD1. The junction had 8 bases not matched to a gene; V was cut back by 0 bases and J by 7 bases. This CDR3 spans 14 amino acids. CDR1 GTSNPN and CDR2 SVGIG come from the germline V gene (reference sequence). As DNA, the CDR3 is TGTGCCTGGAGTGTAGGGGGCGCCGTGGTTGGCTACACCTTC. Its protein product is CAWSVGGAVVGYTF.

V is TRBV11-3 and J is TRBJ2-7; 9 bases line up with TRBD2. V was pared by 3 bases and J by 4 bases, with 1 base of the junction left unmatched. This CDR3 comprises 13 residues. Per germline, CDR1 SGHNT and CDR2 YENEEA. CDR3 in amino acids: CASSFSGRYEQYF. For the CDR3, the DNA is TGTGCCAGCAGCTTCAGCGGGAGGTACGAGCAGTACTTC.

The genes are TRBV11-2 and TRBJ2-2, with 10 bases identical to TRBD1. This CDR3 comprises 19 residues. CDR1 and CDR2 from the germline V gene are SGHAT and FQNNGV. With V trimmed by 4 bases and J by 1 base, 12 bases remained unmatched. CDR3 sequence reads: CASSSSPGQGNENTGELFF. In nucleotides, the CDR3 is TGTGCCAGCAGCTCTAGCCCGGGACAGGGGAACGAGAACACCGGGGAGCTGTTTTTT.

This clone showed up just once. This rearrangement joins TRBV6-1 to TRBJ2-7; D remains unclear. V lost 8 bases and J 3 bases, leaving 17 bases between the germline ends. The CDR3 sequence is 14 residues long. Germline V gene lookup returns CDR1 MNHNS and CDR2 SASEGT. Here the CDR3 reads CASQPNGLIYEQYF. CDR3 nucleotides: TGTGCCAGCCAGCCCAATGGCCTAATCTACGAGCAGTACTTC.

This clone was found a few times. This sequence joins TRBV5-6 and TRBJ1-6, with TRBD1 as a possible D gene (6 bases). Between the trimmed V and J ends, which lost 0 bases and 5 bases, there was a span of 9 bases. This CDR3 has 15 amino acids. CDR1 SGHDT and CDR2 YYEEEE come from the germline V gene. CDR3 nucleotide sequence: TGTGCCAGCAGCTTGGTACAGGGAAATAATTCACCCCTCCACTTT. It specifies CASSLVQGNNSPLHF.

This clone has only one observation. V usage is TRBV5-1 and J usage is TRBJ2-1, with D hard to call. From germline, CDR1 is SGHRS and CDR2 YFSETQ. The CDR3 runs 15 residues. The V gene lost 1 base and the J gene lost 6 bases, with 14 bases spanning the gap. The DNA for the CDR3 is TGCGCCAGCAGCTTGAACTATGGTAGACGCAATGAGCAGTTCTTC. Protein: CASSLNYGRRNEQFF.